This is a list of T cell receptor beta chains from one sample in a study of control samples from healthy donors and cancer patients. TCRdb keeps only in-frame clones here, not all; method: immunoSEQ multiplex PCR. The sample consists of approximately 150,000 clones, under 95% of them appearing once. Material: blood. The receptor source for this set is a young man in good health. Each CDR3 is given with its conserved first and last residue. A D gene is named only where the DNA matches it firmly. A row's size may be missing; if present it is once, few, many or a size class.

abundance	j_gene	d_gene	v_gene	CDR3aa	CDR3nt
-	TRBJ2-1	TRBD2	TRBV9	CASSVAPSGSTSSNEQFF	TGTGCCAGCAGCGTAGCCCCTAGCGGGAGTACCTCGAGCAATGAGCAGTTCTTC
once	TRBJ2-3	-	TRBV5-6	CASSLGSTDTQYF	TGTGCCAGCAGCTTGGGCAGCACAGATACGCAGTATTTT
-	TRBJ1-1	-	TRBV24-1	CATSDWGTEAFF	TGTGCCACCTCGGATTGGGGCACTGAAGCTTTCTTT
-	TRBJ1-6	-	TRBV20-1	CSASRASGPLHF	TGCAGTGCGAGTCGGGCCTCCGGCCCCCTCCACTTT
-	TRBJ2-2	-	TRBV7-7	CASSLQGWGELFF	TGTGCTAGCAGCTTACAGGGTTGGGGGGAGCTGTTTTTT
-	TRBJ1-2	TRBD1	TRBV18	CASSPIQGAGGYTF	TGTGCCAGCTCACCCATACAGGGGGCAGGTGGCTACACCTTC
-	TRBJ1-6	-	TRBV3-1/TRBV3-2	CASSQRDSPLHF	TGTGCCAGCAGCCAAAGAGATTCACCCCTCCACTTT
-	TRBJ1-5	TRBD1	TRBV5-6	CASSEKDRGFQPQHF	TGTGCCAGCAGCGAGAAGGACAGGGGGTTTCAGCCCCAGCATTTT
once	TRBJ1-1	-	TRBV7-9	CASSLVVADTEAFF	TGTGCCAGCAGCTTAGTGGTTGCGGACACTGAAGCTTTCTTT
-	TRBJ1-5	-	TRBV19	CASSFGGPQHF	TGTGCCAGTTCGTTCGGGGGGCCCCAGCATTTT
once	TRBJ2-7	-	TRBV13	CASSRGSSYEQYF	TGTGCCAGCAGCCGGGGAAGCTCCTACGAGCAGTACTTC
-	TRBJ1-3	-	TRBV14	CASSYYGSGNTIYF	TGTGCCAGCAGCTATTATGGGTCTGGAAACACCATATATTTT
-	TRBJ2-5	-	TRBV6-5	CASSYGTRGRETQYF	TGTGCCAGCAGTTACGGGACGAGGGGGAGAGAGACCCAGTACTTC
-	TRBJ1-2	-	TRBV3-1/TRBV3-2	CASSQEFDYGYTF	TGTGCCAGCAGCCAAGAATTCGACTATGGCTACACCTTC
-	TRBJ1-1	-	TRBV7-8	CASSSDGWNTEAFF	TGTGCCAGCAGCTCGGATGGATGGAACACTGAAGCTTTCTTT
-	TRBJ2-7	-	TRBV20-1	CSASEKARVGEQYF	TGCAGTGCTAGTGAAAAAGCCAGGGTCGGCGAGCAGTACTTC
few	TRBJ1-1	-	TRBV21-1	CASTELRDRLRTFF	TGTGCCAGCACCGAACTCCGGGACCGTCTTCGGACTTTCTTT
-	TRBJ2-3	TRBD2	TRBV14	CASSRGLAGGIDTQYF	TGTGCCAGCAGCCGCGGACTAGCGGGAGGGATAGATACGCAGTATTTT
-	TRBJ1-5	-	TRBV19	CASSIVDNQPQHF	TGTGCCAGTAGTATAGTGGACAATCAGCCCCAGCATTTT
-	TRBJ1-1	-	TRBV15	CATSRDLTVNTEAFF	TGTGCCACCAGCAGGGACCTTACAGTGAACACTGAAGCTTTCTTT
-	TRBJ2-5	-	TRBV5-6	CASSRPDSQETQYF	TGTGCCAGCAGCCGACCGGACAGTCAAGAGACCCAGTACTTC
-	TRBJ2-7	TRBD1	TRBV18	CASSPNPLRTGAYEQYF	TGTGCCAGCTCACCTAACCCCTTGAGGACAGGGGCCTACGAGCAGTACTTC
-	TRBJ2-7	-	TRBV6-6	CASTQLTGLSYEQYF	TGTGCCAGCACCCAATTGACAGGCCTCTCCTACGAGCAGTACTTC
-	TRBJ2-2	-	TRBV9	CASSVGQPWESGELFF	TGTGCCAGCAGCGTGGGACAACCTTGGGAGTCCGGGGAGCTGTTTTTT
-	TRBJ1-4	-	TRBV27	CASRNGMGEKLFF	TGTGCCAGCAGAAACGGTATGGGTGAAAAACTGTTTTTT
-	TRBJ2-3	TRBD2	TRBV7-2	CASSLGQRGGSDTQYF	TGTGCCAGCAGCTTAGGTCAGCGGGGGGGCTCAGATACGCAGTATTTT
-	TRBJ1-5	-	TRBV6-1	CASSEGPYLGSSQPQHF	TGTGCCAGCAGTGAGGGCCCCTATCTGGGGTCTAGTCAGCCCCAGCATTTT
-	TRBJ1-1	TRBD1	TRBV6-6	CASSYGDREAFF	TGTGCCAGCAGTTACGGGGACAGGGAAGCTTTCTTT
-	TRBJ1-2	TRBD1	TRBV9	CASSAGQGLNYGYTF	TGTGCCAGCAGCGCTGGACAGGGCCTTAACTATGGCTACACCTTC
-	TRBJ1-4	TRBD1	TRBV19	CAGQEQGNEKLFF	TGTGCCGGCCAAGAACAGGGGAATGAAAAACTGTTTTTT
-	TRBJ1-1	TRBD1	TRBV27	CASSFYKGQGATEAFF	TGTGCCAGCAGTTTCTATAAGGGACAGGGGGCCACTGAAGCTTTCTTT
-	TRBJ1-1	TRBD1	TRBV27	CASNLQGVGTEAFF	TGTGCCAGTAACCTACAGGGGGTAGGGACTGAAGCTTTCTTT
-	TRBJ1-2	TRBD1	TRBV20-1	CSAQGQVGYTF	TGCAGTGCTCAGGGACAGGTTGGCTACACCTTC
once	TRBJ1-4	-	TRBV4-1	CASSQDSTGRANEKLFF	TGCGCCAGCAGCCAAGATTCGACGGGGAGAGCTAATGAAAAACTGTTTTTT
-	TRBJ1-1	-	TRBV7-9	CASSSGPQGSPEAFF	TGTGCCAGCAGCTCAGGCCCACAGGGAAGCCCTGAAGCTTTCTTT
-	TRBJ1-1	-	TRBV28	CASRRGVDTEAFF	TGTGCCAGCAGGCGGGGGGTCGACACTGAAGCTTTCTTT
-	TRBJ2-3	-	TRBV9	CASSLRPGIASTDTQYF	TGTGCCAGCAGCTTACGCCCAGGTATCGCTAGCACAGATACGCAGTATTTT
-	TRBJ2-1	TRBD2	TRBV7-8	CASTIIAGGDNEQFF	TGTGCCAGCACCATCATAGCGGGAGGAGACAATGAGCAGTTCTTC
-	TRBJ2-7	-	TRBV29-1	CSGTTTASYEQYF	TGCAGCGGGACAACGACCGCATCCTACGAGCAGTACTTC
many	TRBJ1-1	-	TRBV5-1	CASSLNSPGLNTEAFF	TGCGCCAGCAGCTTGAATTCCCCAGGGTTGAACACTGAAGCTTTCTTT
-	TRBJ2-1	TRBD1	TRBV9	CASSVEGTGSYNEQFF	TGTGCCAGCAGCGTAGAGGGGACAGGCTCCTACAATGAGCAGTTCTTC
-	TRBJ1-5	-	TRBV4-1	CASSQTADFVSNQPQHF	TGCGCCAGCAGCCAAACGGCAGACTTTGTTAGCAATCAGCCCCAGCATTTT
-	TRBJ1-3	-	TRBV27	CASSPFFPWRGSGNTIYF	TGTGCCAGCAGTCCATTCTTCCCGTGGCGGGGCTCTGGAAACACCATATATTTT
-	TRBJ1-1	-	TRBV15	CATSSDRNTEAFF	TGTGCCACCAGCAGCGACAGGAACACTGAAGCTTTCTTT
few	TRBJ1-3	-	TRBV5-6	CASSSWGTTGNTIYF	TGTGCCAGCAGCTCTTGGGGGACCACTGGAAACACCATATATTTT
-	TRBJ2-7	-	TRBV20-1	CFIRDLYEQYF	TGCTTTATACGGGACCTCTACGAGCAGTACTTC
-	TRBJ1-5	-	TRBV2	CASSREGREQPQHF	TGTGCCAGCAGTCGGGAGGGGAGGGAGCAGCCCCAGCATTTT
-	TRBJ2-1	-	TRBV11-3	CASSSRDNNEQFF	TGTGCCAGCAGCTCCAGGGACAACAATGAGCAGTTCTTC
-	TRBJ1-4	TRBD1	TRBV19	CASSILSGQINEKLFF	TGTGCCAGTAGTATCTTGTCGGGACAGATTAATGAAAAACTGTTTTTT
-	TRBJ1-2	TRBD1	TRBV13	CASSLGGQGYYGYTF	TGTGCCAGCAGCTTAGGGGGACAGGGGTACTATGGCTACACCTTC
-	TRBJ2-2	-	TRBV5-6	CASSLVNAWELFF	TGTGCCAGCAGCTTGGTAAACGCATGGGAGCTGTTTTTT
-	TRBJ2-2	TRBD1	TRBV29-1	CSGRQGDTGELFF	TGCAGCGGGCGACAGGGGGACACCGGGGAGCTGTTTTTT
-	TRBJ2-3	TRBD2	TRBV7-3	CASSAPGTSGTDTQYF	TGTGCCAGCAGCGCTCCCGGGACTAGCGGCACAGATACGCAGTATTTT
-	TRBJ1-6	-	TRBV10-3	CAIRRGSGDSPLHF	TGTGCCATCAGGAGGGGGTCTGGGGATTCACCCCTCCACTTT
-	TRBJ1-4	-	TRBV28	CASSFNGPEKLFF	TGTGCCAGCAGTTTTAACGGTCCCGAAAAACTGTTTTTT